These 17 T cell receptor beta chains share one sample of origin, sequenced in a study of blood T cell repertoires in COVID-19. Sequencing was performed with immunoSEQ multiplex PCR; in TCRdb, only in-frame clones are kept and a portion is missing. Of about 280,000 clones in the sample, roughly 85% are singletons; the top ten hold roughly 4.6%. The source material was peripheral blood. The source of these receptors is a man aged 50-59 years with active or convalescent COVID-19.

The CDR3 nucleotides are TGTGCCAGCAGTGACCGGGGTAGCGGGAGTGCAGATACGCAGTATTTT. This codes for CASSDRGSGSADTQYF. This rearrangement joins TRBV6-4 to TRBJ2-3; TRBD2 aligns across 9 bases. Trimming removed 2 bases from V and 4 bases from J; junction bases left unmatched: 7. Germline assignment: CDR1 MRHNA and CDR2 SNTAGT. The CDR3 sequence is 16 residues long.

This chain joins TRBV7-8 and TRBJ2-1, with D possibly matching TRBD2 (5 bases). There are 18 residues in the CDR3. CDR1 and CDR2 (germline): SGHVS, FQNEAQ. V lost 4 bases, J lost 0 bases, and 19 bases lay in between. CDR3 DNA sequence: TGTGCCAGCAGCTCATTTCTGGGTCGTGGGAGCTCCTACAATGAGCAGTTCTTC. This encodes CASSSFLGRGSSYNEQFF.

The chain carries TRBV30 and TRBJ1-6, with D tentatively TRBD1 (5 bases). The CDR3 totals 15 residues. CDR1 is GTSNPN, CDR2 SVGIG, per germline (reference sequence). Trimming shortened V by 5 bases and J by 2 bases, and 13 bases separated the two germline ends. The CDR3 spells CAWGPEGTYNSPLHF. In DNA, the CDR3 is TGTGCCTGGGGCCCGGAGGGGACCTATAATTCACCCCTCCACTTT.

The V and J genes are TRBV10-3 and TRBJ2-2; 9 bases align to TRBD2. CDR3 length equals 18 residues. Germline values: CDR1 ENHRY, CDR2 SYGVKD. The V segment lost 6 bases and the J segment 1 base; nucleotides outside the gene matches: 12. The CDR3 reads CAISSWTSEGRNTGELFF. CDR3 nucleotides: TGTGCCATCAGCTCCTGGACTAGCGAGGGCCGGAACACCGGGGAGCTGTTTTTT.

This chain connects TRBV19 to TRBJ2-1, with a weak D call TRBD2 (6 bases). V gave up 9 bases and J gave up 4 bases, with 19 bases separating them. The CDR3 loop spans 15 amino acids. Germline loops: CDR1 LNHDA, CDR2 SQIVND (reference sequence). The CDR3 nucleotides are TGTGCCAGCACCCCTAGGGCTGCGGGATACAATGAGCAGTTCTTC. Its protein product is CASTPRAAGYNEQFF. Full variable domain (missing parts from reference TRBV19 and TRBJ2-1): DGGITQSPKYLFRKEGQNVTLSCEQNLNHDAMYWYRQDPGQGLRLIYYSQIVNDFQKGDIAEGYSVSREKKESFPLTVTSAQKNPTAFYLCASTPRAAGYNEQFFGPGTRLTVL.

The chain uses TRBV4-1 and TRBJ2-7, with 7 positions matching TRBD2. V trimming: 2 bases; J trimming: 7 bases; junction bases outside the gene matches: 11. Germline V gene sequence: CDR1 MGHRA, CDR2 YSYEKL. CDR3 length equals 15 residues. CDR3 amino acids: CASSQTLAAYEEQYF. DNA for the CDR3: TGCGCCAGCAGCCAAACCCTAGCGGCATATGAGGAGCAGTACTTC.

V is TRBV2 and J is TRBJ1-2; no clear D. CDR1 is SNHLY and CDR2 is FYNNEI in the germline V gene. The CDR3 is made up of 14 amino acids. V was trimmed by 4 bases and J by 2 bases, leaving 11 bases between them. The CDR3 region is CASSGAVTNYGYTF. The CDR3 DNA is TGTGCCAGCAGTGGGGCAGTTACAAACTATGGCTACACCTTC.

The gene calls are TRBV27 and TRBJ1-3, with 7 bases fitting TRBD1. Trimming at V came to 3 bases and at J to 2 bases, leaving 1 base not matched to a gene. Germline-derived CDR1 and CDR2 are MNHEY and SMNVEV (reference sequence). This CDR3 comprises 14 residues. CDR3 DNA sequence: TGTGCCAGCAGTTTGAGGGGGCCTGGAAACACCATATATTTT. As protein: CASSLRGPGNTIYF.

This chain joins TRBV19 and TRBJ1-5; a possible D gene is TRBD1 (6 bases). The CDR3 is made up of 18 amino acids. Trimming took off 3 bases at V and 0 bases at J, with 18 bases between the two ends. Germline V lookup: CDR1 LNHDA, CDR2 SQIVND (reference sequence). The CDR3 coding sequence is TGTGCCAGTAGTATCTGGCGGTCCCAGGGGACTAGCAATCAGCCCCAGCATTTT. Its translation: CASSIWRSQGTSNQPQHF.

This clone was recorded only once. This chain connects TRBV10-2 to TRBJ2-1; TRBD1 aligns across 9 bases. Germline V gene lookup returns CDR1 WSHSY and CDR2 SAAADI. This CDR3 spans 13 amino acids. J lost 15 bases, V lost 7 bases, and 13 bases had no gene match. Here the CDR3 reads CASTPNDRGRWFF. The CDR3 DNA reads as TGCGCCAGCACACCCAATGACAGGGGGAGGTGGTTCTTC.

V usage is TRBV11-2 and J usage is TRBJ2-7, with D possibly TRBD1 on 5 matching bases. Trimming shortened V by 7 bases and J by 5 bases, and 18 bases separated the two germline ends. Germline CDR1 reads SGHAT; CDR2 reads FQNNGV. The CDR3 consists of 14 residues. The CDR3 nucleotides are TGTGCCAGCAACCAGGGCGCGCGTGGAAACGAGCAGTACTTC. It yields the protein CASNQGARGNEQYF. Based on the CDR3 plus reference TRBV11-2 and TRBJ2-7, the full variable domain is EAGVAQSPRYKIIEKRQSVAFWCNPISGHATLYWYQQILGQGPKLLIQFQNNGVVDDSQLPKDRFSAERLKGVDSTLKIQPAKLEDSAVYLCASNQGARGNEQYFGPGTRLTVT.

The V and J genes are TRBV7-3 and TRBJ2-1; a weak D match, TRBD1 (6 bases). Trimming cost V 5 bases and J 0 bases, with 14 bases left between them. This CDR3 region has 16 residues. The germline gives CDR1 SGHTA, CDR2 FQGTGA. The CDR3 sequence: CASSARTGSSYNEQFF. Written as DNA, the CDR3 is TGTGCCAGCAGCGCCCGTACAGGGAGCTCCTACAATGAGCAGTTCTTC.

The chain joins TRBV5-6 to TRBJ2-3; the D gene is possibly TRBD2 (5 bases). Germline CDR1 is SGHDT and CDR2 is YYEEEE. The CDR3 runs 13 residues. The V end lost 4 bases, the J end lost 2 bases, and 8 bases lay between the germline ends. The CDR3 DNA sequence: TGTGCCAGCAGCAGAGGGAACACAGATACGCAGTATTTT. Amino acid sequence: CASSRGNTDTQYF.

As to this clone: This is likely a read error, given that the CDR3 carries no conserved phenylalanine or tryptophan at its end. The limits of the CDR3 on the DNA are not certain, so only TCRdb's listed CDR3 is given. CDR3 in amino acids: CASSQVLNAPC. The J gene is TRBJ1-1, the V gene TRBV23-1; the table's D call of TRBD1 was not tested on the DNA. Being an ORF, TRBV23-1 has a function that is uncertain. The CDR3 extends over 11 residues, inclusive of both ends.

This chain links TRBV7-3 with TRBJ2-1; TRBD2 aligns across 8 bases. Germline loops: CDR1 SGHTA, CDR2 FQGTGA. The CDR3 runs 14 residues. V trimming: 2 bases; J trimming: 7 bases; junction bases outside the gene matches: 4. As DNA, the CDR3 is TGTGCCAGCAGCTTAGTTAGCGGGGATAATGAGCAGTTCTTC. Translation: CASSLVSGDNEQFF.

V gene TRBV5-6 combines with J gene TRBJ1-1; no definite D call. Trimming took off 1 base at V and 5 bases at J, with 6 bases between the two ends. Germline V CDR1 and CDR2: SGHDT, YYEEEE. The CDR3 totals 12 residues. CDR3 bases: TGTGCCAGCAGCTTGCCAGGAACTGAAGCTTTCTTT. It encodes CASSLPGTEAFF.

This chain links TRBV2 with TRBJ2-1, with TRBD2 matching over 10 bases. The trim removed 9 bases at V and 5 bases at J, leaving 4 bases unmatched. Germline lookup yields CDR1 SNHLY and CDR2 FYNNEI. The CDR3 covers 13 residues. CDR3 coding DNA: TGTGCCAGAGGACTAGCGGCAAACAATGAGCAGTTCTTC. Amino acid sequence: CARGLAANNEQFF.